These 29 T cell receptor beta chains originate from one sample sequenced in a study of neurological immune-mediated disorders. Time point indicated: longitudinal time-point 2. TCRdb re-derived calls from the 5' RACE reads in MiXCR, one entry per CDR3 protein. The data hold roughly 60,000 distinct CDR3 sequences, with 8.5% to 10% observed a single time. Sequencing input: PBMCs. The origin of the receptors is a man aged 30-40 years in good health.

This chain connects TRBV7-8 to TRBJ2-1; TRBD2 matches 12 bases. Germline CDR1 and CDR2: SGHVS and FQNEAQ. The CDR3 is made up of 16 amino acids. With 6 bases clipped from V and 7 bases from J, the junction kept 10 bases outside the gene matches. CDR3 coding DNA: TGTGCCAGCAGACCGGGTCTAGCGGGAGGGCAGAATGAGCAGTTCTTC. It specifies CASRPGLAGGQNEQFF.

This clonotype was seen at least ten times. It may be a read error: a sequence one base away is much more abundant. The rearrangement links TRBV5-1 to TRBJ2-6; 7 bases fit TRBD1. CDR1 and CDR2 from the germline V gene are SGHRS and YFSETQ. This CDR3 contains 16 residues. The CDR3 sequence: CANSLPGGSGANVLTF. The CDR3 DNA follows: TGCGCCAACAGCCTCCCAGGGGGCTCTGGGGCCAACGTCCTGACTTTC.

This clonotype was seen more than once but under ten times. This sequence joins TRBV5-1 and TRBJ2-3, with D possibly matching TRBD1 (6 bases). The ends were cut back, 1 base at V and 2 bases at J, with 11 bases in the middle. The CDR3 has 15 residues. From germline, CDR1 is SGHRS and CDR2 YFSETQ. The CDR3 bases are TGCGCCAGCAGCTTGTTAGGGGACAACACAGATACGCAGTATTTT. Protein product: CASSLLGDNTDTQYF. Full variable domain (remainder filled in from reference TRBV5-1 and TRBJ2-3): KAGVTQTPRYLIKTRGQQVTLSCSPISGHRSVSWYQQTPGQGLQFLFEYFSETQRNKGNFPGRFSGRQFSNSRSEMNVSTLELGDSALYLCASSLLGDNTDTQYFGPGTRLTVL.

This clonotype was detected many times. The chain links TRBV7-9 to TRBJ2-2; D remains unclear. V lost 5 bases to trimming and J lost 6 bases, with 13 bases between them. This CDR3 spans 14 amino acids. Germline V CDR1 and CDR2: SEHNR, FQNEAQ (reference sequence). CDR3 protein: CASSPPPAAGELFF. As DNA, the CDR3 is TGTGCCAGCAGCCCGCCCCCGGCGGCCGGGGAGCTGTTTTTT.

This clonotype was counted at least ten times. The chain is built from TRBV5-1 and TRBJ2-3; D is unresolved. This CDR3 has 14 residues. Between the trimmed V and J ends, which lost 0 bases and 2 bases, there was a span of 7 bases. CDR1 SGHRS and CDR2 YFSETQ come from the germline V gene. CDR3 sequence: CASSLVEFTDTQYF. The CDR3 coding sequence is TGCGCCAGCAGCTTGGTCGAGTTCACAGATACGCAGTATTTT.

This clonotype occurred a few times. V usage is TRBV12-3 or TRBV12-4 and J usage is TRBJ1-6, with D maybe TRBD1 (6 bases). Trimming removed 1 base from V and 7 bases from J, with 8 bases in between. The CDR3 is 14 residues long. The CDR3 nucleotides are TGTGCCAGCAGTTTAGGGACAGCCAATTCACCCCTCCACTTT. This sequence encodes CASSLGTANSPLHF.

This clonotype was recorded at least ten times. The chain recombines TRBV7-7 with TRBJ2-3; the D gene is possibly TRBD1 (7 bases). This CDR3 comprises 14 residues. V dropped 3 bases and J dropped 3 bases, with 10 bases sitting between them. The germline V gene has CDR1 SSHAT and CDR2 FNYEAQ (reference sequence). The CDR3 coding sequence is TGTGCCAGCAGCTTGGGGGGACAGACAGATACGCAGTATTTT. It is translated as CASSLGGQTDTQYF.

This clonotype was seen many times. The chain combines TRBV28 with TRBJ1-5; D not resolved. CDR1 MDHEN and CDR2 SYDVKM come from the germline V gene. The CDR3 consists of 15 residues. Trimming took 6 bases from V and 1 from J, leaving 13 bases between them. CDR3 DNA sequence: TGTGCCAGCAGCCACCCTCGGGAAAGCAATCAGCCCCAGCATTTT. It yields the protein CASSHPRESNQPQHF.

This clonotype was observed at least ten times. CDR3 sequence: CASSLIPENTEAFF. The CDR3 region has the DNA TGCGCCAGCAGCTTGATCCCGGAGAACACTGAAGCTTTCTTT. This chain uses TRBV5-1 with TRBJ1-1; no reliable D call. Trimming cost V 1 base and J 1 base, with 8 bases left between them. The CDR3 sequence is 14 residues long. Germline assignment: CDR1 SGHRS and CDR2 YFSETQ.

This clonotype was detected ten times or more. The chain couples TRBV6-6 to TRBJ2-1, with 8 bases matching TRBD2. The CDR3 contains 16 residues. CDR1 and CDR2 from the germline V gene are MNHNY and SVGAGI (reference sequence). J lost 0 bases, V lost 6 bases, and 7 bases had no gene match. Written as DNA, the CDR3 is TGTGCCAGCAGCCCCTCGGGGGGGAGCTCCTACAATGAGCAGTTCTTC. Its translation: CASSPSGGSSYNEQFF.

This clonotype was detected many times. This chain joins TRBV5-1 and TRBJ1-1; D gene uncertain. V was trimmed by 0 bases and J by 1 base, leaving 7 bases between them. CDR3 length: 14 amino acids. Germline V gene sequence: CDR1 SGHRS, CDR2 YFSETQ. CDR3 DNA sequence: TGCGCCAGCAGCTTGGGACGGACGAACACTGAAGCTTTCTTT. Translating it yields CASSLGRTNTEAFF.

The chain carries TRBV5-1 and TRBJ2-7; 7 nucleotides match TRBD1. Losses at the gene ends were 2 bases for V and 2 bases for J; bases not matched to a gene: 1. CDR3 length: 13 residues. Per germline, CDR1 SGHRS and CDR2 YFSETQ. CDR3 in DNA: TGCGCCAGCAGCTTTGACAGGGCCTACGAGCAGTACTTC. Protein: CASSFDRAYEQYF.

V gene TRBV7-2 combines with J gene TRBJ2-2; TRBD1 matches at 7 bases. V was pared by 4 bases and J by 5 bases, with 4 bases of the junction left unmatched. Looked up from germline, CDR1 is SGHTA and CDR2 is FQGNSA. The CDR3 is 14 amino acids. In DNA form, the CDR3 reads TGTGCCAGCAGCTCCCAGGGGGTGACCGGGGAGCTGTTTTTT. Its translation: CASSSQGVTGELFF.

This clonotype was found many times. The chain is built from TRBV2 and TRBJ1-6, with D unresolved. V shed 7 bases and J shed 0 bases, with 10 bases lying between them. CDR1 is SNHLY and CDR2 is FYNNEI in the germline V gene. The CDR3 has 15 amino acids. The CDR3 coding sequence is TGTGCCAGCAATCCGAGTAGCTCCTATAATTCACCCCTCCACTTT. Residues: CASNPSSSYNSPLHF.

The chain carries TRBV6-5 and TRBJ2-1; TRBD2 agrees at 7 bases. In germline, CDR1 is MNHEY, CDR2 SVGAGI. The CDR3 extends over 16 amino acids. J gave up 3 bases and V 3 bases, and 8 bases lay outside the gene matches. In nucleotides, the CDR3 is TGTGCCAGCAGTTATATCCGTGGCGGGAGCTACAATGAGCAGTTCTTC. Its protein is CASSYIRGGSYNEQFF.

There are many counts of this clonotype. The rearrangement links TRBV10-3 to TRBJ2-2; a possible D gene is TRBD1 (6 bases). The CDR3 contains 15 residues. The V end lost 8 bases, the J end lost 3 bases, and 16 bases lay between the germline ends. Per germline, CDR1 ENHRY and CDR2 SYGVKD. CDR3 loop: CAIRLQEGDTGELFF. CDR3 coding DNA: TGTGCCATCCGTCTTCAAGAGGGGGACACCGGGGAGCTGTTTTTT.

The sample holds many counts of this clonotype. The chain recombines TRBV6-1 with TRBJ2-7, with TRBD2 matching 8 bases. Per germline, CDR1 MNHNS and CDR2 SASEGT. The CDR3 consists of 13 residues. The ends lost 2 bases at V and 11 bases at J; junction bases unmatched: 8. As DNA, the CDR3 is TGTGCCAGCAGTGAAATAGGGACTAGGATAGAGTACTTC. Protein product: CASSEIGTRIEYF.

This clonotype was observed at least ten times. V and J are TRBV27 and TRBJ2-5, with D tentatively TRBD1 or TRBD2 (6 bases each). CDR1 and CDR2 from the germline V gene are MNHEY and SMNVEV (reference sequence). V gave up 5 bases and J gave up 4 bases, with 14 bases separating them. The CDR3 runs 14 residues. Written as DNA, the CDR3 is TGTGCCAGCAGTAGTCCGGGGGCAGGAGAGACCCAGTACTTC. This gives the protein CASSSPGAGETQYF.

This clonotype was detected ten times or more. The chain carries TRBV7-9 and TRBJ2-1, with D perhaps matching TRBD1 (5 bases). Germline CDR1 is SEHNR and CDR2 is FQNEAQ (reference sequence). V lost 1 base and J 7 bases, leaving 11 bases between the germline ends. CDR3 length: 14 residues. DNA for the CDR3: TGTGCCAGCAGCTTAGGGCAGGGAACTAATGAGCAGTTCTTC. Translation: CASSLGQGTNEQFF.

This clonotype was seen many times. The V gene is TRBV6-5, the J gene TRBJ1-1; 8 bases align to TRBD1. Germline-derived CDR1 and CDR2 are MNHEY and SVGAGI. CDR3 length equals 14 residues. V lost 6 bases to trimming and J lost 0 bases; unmatched junction nucleotides: 3. The CDR3 DNA reads TGTGCCAGCAGCAACAGGGGGATGAACACTGAAGCTTTCTTT. Residues: CASSNRGMNTEAFF.

This clonotype was detected ten times or more. The chain combines TRBV12-3 or TRBV12-4 with TRBJ2-1, with D unclear. This CDR3 is 17 amino acids long. V dropped 8 bases and J dropped 0 bases, with 20 bases sitting between them. This chain's CDR3 is CASSAATKTLSYNEQFF. Here the CDR3 DNA reads TGTGCCAGCTCGGCAGCCACAAAAACCCTCTCCTACAATGAGCAGTTCTTC.

This clonotype has just a few counts. The V gene is TRBV18, the J gene TRBJ2-1, with 13 bases aligning to TRBD2. This CDR3 is built from 18 residues. Germline V gene data show CDR1 as KGHSH and CDR2 as LQKENI. The trim removed 3 bases at V and 5 bases at J, leaving 10 bases unmatched. As DNA, the CDR3 is TGTGCCAGCTCACCTCGGACTAGCGGGAGAGGGGGTAACAATGAGCAGTTCTTC. This sequence encodes CASSPRTSGRGGNNEQFF.

This clonotype came up many times. V is TRBV5-1 and J is TRBJ2-7; D possibly corresponds to TRBD2 (5 bases). Trimming pared 1 base from V and 5 bases from J, leaving 19 bases between. Germline loops: CDR1 SGHRS, CDR2 YFSETQ. The CDR3 loop spans 16 amino acids. Written as DNA, the CDR3 is TGCGCCAGCAGCTTGCGTGTGGGCACCGGGATGAACGAGCAGTACTTC. Protein: CASSLRVGTGMNEQYF.

This clonotype was observed at least ten times. J is TRBJ2-7 and V is TRBV5-1; D remains ambiguous. The germline V gene has CDR1 SGHRS and CDR2 YFSETQ. The CDR3 has 15 residues. V lost 0 bases, J lost 5 bases, and 15 bases lay in between. The CDR3 here is CASSLAWQVVDEQYF. The CDR3 coding sequence is TGCGCCAGCAGCTTGGCCTGGCAGGTAGTAGACGAGCAGTACTTC.

V and J are TRBV7-9 and TRBJ2-7, with 11 bases aligning to TRBD1. The germline V gene encodes CDR1 SEHNR and CDR2 FQNEAQ (reference sequence). V was clipped by 7 bases and J by 5 bases; unmatched bases: 1. The CDR3 length is 12 residues. The CDR3 region has the DNA TGTGCCAGCACGGGACAGGGGGACGAGCAGTACTTC. Translated: CASTGQGDEQYF.

In its sample, this clonotype was seen many times. The chain employs TRBV7-8 and TRBJ2-7; D perhaps matches TRBD1 (7 bases). Germline V gene lookup returns CDR1 SGHVS and CDR2 FQNEAQ. Trimming stripped 5 bases from V and 0 bases from J, with 14 bases between. CDR3 length: 15 amino acids. CDR3 region: CASSRGTVSSYEQYF. In DNA form, the CDR3 reads TGTGCCAGCAGCCGGGGGACAGTGAGCTCCTACGAGCAGTACTTC.

This clonotype was observed many times. V and J are TRBV5-1 and TRBJ2-5; 9 bases match TRBD1. The J segment lost 0 bases and the V segment lost 3 bases, leaving 3 bases of the junction unmatched. Germline lookup yields CDR1 SGHRS and CDR2 YFSETQ. CDR3 size: 15 residues. CDR3 protein: CASSYGDRDQETQYF. The CDR3 coding sequence is TGCGCCAGCAGCTATGGGGACAGGGACCAAGAGACCCAGTACTTC.

This chain's CDR3 is CSVGLAGGVQETQYF. DNA for the CDR3: TGCAGTGTAGGGCTAGCGGGAGGCGTCCAAGAGACCCAGTACTTC. This chain uses TRBV29-1 with TRBJ2-5, with 11 bases matching TRBD2. Germline V gene lookup returns CDR1 SQVTM and CDR2 ANQGSEA. CDR3 length: 15 residues.

Regarding this clonotype: A much larger clone differs from this one at a single base, so this may be a read error. The chain has TRBV5-1 and TRBJ2-1; 15 positions match TRBD2. CDR3 size: 17 residues. Germline V gene sequence: CDR1 SGHRS, CDR2 YFSETQ. The CDR3 bases are TGCGCCAACAGCCCGGGGACTAGCGGGAGGTCTATAGATGAGCAGTTCTTC. Residues: CANSPGTSGRSIDEQFF. The whole variable domain, remainder taken from reference TRBV5-1 and TRBJ2-1, is KAGVTQTPRYLIKTRGQQVTLSCSPISGHRSVSWYQQTPGQGLQFLFEYFSETQRNKGNFPGRFSGRQFSNSRSEMNVSTLELGDSALYLCANSPGTSGRSIDEQFFGPGTRLTVL.